This TCR beta chain was sequenced for a study of blood T cell repertoires in COVID-19. Across the whole study: Donors in the United States, Italy and Spain gave samples during acute or convalescent COVID-19.

The data were produced by immunoSEQ multiplex PCR, yet TCRdb's version contains in-frame clones alone and is incomplete. The sample includes some 150,000 clones, around 87% of them seen just once. Germline assignment: CDR1 MDHEN and CDR2 SYDVKM. This CDR3 region has 16 residues. With 6 bases clipped from V and 7 bases from J, the junction kept 13 bases outside the gene matches. The J gene is TRBJ1-5, the V gene TRBV28; TRBD1 aligns across 9 bases. Sequencing used peripheral blood. This receptor was obtained from a woman between 45 and 65 years old with active or convalescent COVID-19. The CDR3 region is CASSAPTGGRGQPQHF. For the CDR3, the DNA is TGTGCCAGCAGCGCCCCTACAGGGGGCCGGGGGCAGCCCCAGCATTTT.